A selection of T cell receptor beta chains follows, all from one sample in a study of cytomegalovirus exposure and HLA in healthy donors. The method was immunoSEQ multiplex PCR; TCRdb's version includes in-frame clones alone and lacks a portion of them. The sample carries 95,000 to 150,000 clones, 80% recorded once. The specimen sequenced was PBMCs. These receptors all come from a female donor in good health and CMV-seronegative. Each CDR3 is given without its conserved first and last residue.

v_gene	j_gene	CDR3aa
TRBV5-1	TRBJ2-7	ASSLYGSTYEQY
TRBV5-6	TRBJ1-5	ASSIRDSVSNQPQH
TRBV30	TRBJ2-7	AWSPRTGLY
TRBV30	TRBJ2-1	AWSAFNEQF
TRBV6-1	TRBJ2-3	ASSEGVSFLPTDTQY
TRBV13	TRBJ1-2	ASSLSGHYGYT
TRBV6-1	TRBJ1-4	ASNLGASANEKLF
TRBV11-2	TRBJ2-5	ASSMGLAGGQETQY
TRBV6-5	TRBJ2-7	ASSRTGHEQY
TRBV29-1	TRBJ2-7	SVVPGQGSYEQY
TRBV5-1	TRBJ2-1	ASSLGTHNEQF
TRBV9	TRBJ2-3	ASSPNLATSADTQY
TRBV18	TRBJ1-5	ASSPGGQGVYQPQH
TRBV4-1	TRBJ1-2	ASSPWDRGSPANYGYT
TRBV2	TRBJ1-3	ASRPAGSGNTIY
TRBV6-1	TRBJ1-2	ATETGSNYGYT
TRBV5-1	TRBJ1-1	ASSITGGKVGTEAF
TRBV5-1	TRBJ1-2	ASSHNGQATNYGYT
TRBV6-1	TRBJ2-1	ASRAGSYNEQF
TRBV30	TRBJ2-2	AYFRDSGELF
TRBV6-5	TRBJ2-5	ASRRDRGETQY
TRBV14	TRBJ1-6	ASSQIPGQGENNSPLH
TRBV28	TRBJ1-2	ASRLAQQGIYGYT
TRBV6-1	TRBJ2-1	ASSGGTSTGYEQF
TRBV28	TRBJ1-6	ATFEEGHYNSPLH
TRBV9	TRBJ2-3	ASSPHGVYTDTQY
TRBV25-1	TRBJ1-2	ASSSGNRIYGYT
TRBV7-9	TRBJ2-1	SSSTWDRLYNEQF
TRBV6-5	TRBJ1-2	ASTRRQSANYGYT
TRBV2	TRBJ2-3	ASRPVLVSGGTLDTQY
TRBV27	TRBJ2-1	ASSLGFRAYNEQF
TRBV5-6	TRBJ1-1	ASNLTGSREAF
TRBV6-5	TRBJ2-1	ASRTGLSYNEQF
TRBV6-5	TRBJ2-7	ASGRQGRGEQY
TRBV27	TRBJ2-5	ASSSLGLAEMEQY
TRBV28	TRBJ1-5	ASSLFQGGQPQH
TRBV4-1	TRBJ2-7	ASSQRDTGSYEQY
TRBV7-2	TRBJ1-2	ASSPHGMTGKGYT
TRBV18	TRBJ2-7	ASSPGLFALYEQY
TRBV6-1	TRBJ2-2	ASRFYDTGELF
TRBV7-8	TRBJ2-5	ASSLAGGGTQY
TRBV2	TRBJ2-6	ASSTGISGANVLT